The T cell receptor (beta chain) under discussion was sequenced for a study of cytomegalovirus exposure and HLA in healthy donors. 13 Jbeta primers and 60 Vbeta primers were used for the PCR. Libraries were prepared by immunoSEQ multiplex PCR; TCRdb keeps only in-frame clonotypes and omits some of them. The sample includes fewer than 150,000 clones, less than 75% seen only once; the top ten take around 4.2%. Germline V lookup: CDR1 LNHDA, CDR2 SQIVND (reference sequence). The CDR3 is 14 residues long. The V segment lost 5 bases and the J segment 8 bases; nucleotides outside the gene matches: 10. The sequenced material came from PBMCs. The receptor comes from a woman in her 40s in good health and CMV-seronegative. The chain carries TRBV19 and TRBJ2-3; 7 bases match TRBD1. The CDR3 here is CASSSQGKSGTQYF. The DNA for the CDR3 is TGTGCCAGTAGTTCACAGGGGAAATCGGGTACGCAGTATTTT.